These T cell receptor beta chains were read from a single sample in a study of metastatic and nonmetastatic thyroid tumors. MiXCR re-clonotyped the PCR reads for TCRdb. The sample lists about 14,000 clones; 23% were seen once. Sample: blood. The receptors stem from a female donor with papillary thyroid cancer or a benign thyroid nodule (not recorded which). Some clones in this sample may be carry-over from other donors' samples. CDR3s include the opening cysteine and the closing phenylalanine or tryptophan. The D gene is left open where the match is weak. A row's size may be missing; if present it is once, few, many or a size class.

TRBJ2-7	-	-	TRBV28	CVSRLKRTVASYEQYF	TGTGTCAGCAGACTGAAGAGGACAGTGGCTTCCTACGAGCAGTACTTC
TRBJ2-5	few	TRBD1	TRBV18	CAGSEGQGKDTQYF	TGTGCCGGCTCGGAGGGACAGGGAAAAGATACCCAGTACTTC
TRBJ2-1	medium-sized	TRBD2	TRBV7-2	CASSSSGGEQFF	TGTGCCAGCAGCTCATCGGGGGGTGAGCAGTTCTTC
TRBJ2-6	-	-	TRBV6-1	CASSARARGANVLTF	TGTGCCAGCAGTGCGAGGGCACGTGGGGCCAACGTACTGACTTTC
TRBJ2-5	-	TRBD2	TRBV7-3	CASSLGSGGFKETQHF	TGTGCCAGCAGCTTAGGTAGCGGGGGTTTCAAAGAGACCCAGCACTTC
TRBJ2-7	few	-	TRBV6-1	CASSIEVGGIYERYF	TGTGCCAGCAGTATAGAGGTGGGCGGGATCTACGAGCGGTACTTC
TRBJ1-2	few	TRBD1	TRBV6-1	CASRLQGGYYGYTF	TGTGCCAGCAGACTACAGGGGGGCTACTATGGCTACACCTTC
TRBJ1-1	once	-	TRBV20-1	CSASPRPSSGAFF	TGCAGTGCTTCACCCCGGCCTTCGTCTGGAGCTTTCTTT
TRBJ1-2	few	-	TRBV28	CASSPRIPINYGYTF	TGTGCCAGCAGTCCGAGGATCCCGATTAACTATGGCTACACCTTC
TRBJ1-2	many	TRBD1	TRBV7-6	CASSQRQGDGYTF	TGTGCCAGCAGCCAAAGACAGGGAGATGGCTACACCTTC
TRBJ1-2	-	-	TRBV7-2	CASSLAIGGYGYTF	TGTGCCAGCAGCTTAGCTATTGGGGGCTATGGCTACACCTTC
TRBJ2-3	many	-	TRBV5-1	CASMQGTDTQYF	TGCGCCAGCATGCAGGGGACAGATACGCAGTATTTT
TRBJ2-1	many	TRBD2	TRBV5-1	CASSLGTSGRAYNEQFF	TGCGCCAGCAGCTTGGGGACTAGCGGGAGGGCCTACAATGAGCAGTTCTTC
TRBJ2-3	-	TRBD2	TRBV7-2	CASSFSGGPTDTQYF	TGTGCCAGCAGCTTTAGCGGGGGGCCCACAGATACGCAGTATTTT
TRBJ1-1	once	-	TRBV20-1	CSANEGGAVTEAFF	TGCAGTGCTAATGAAGGGGGGGCTGTTACTGAAGCTTTCTTT
TRBJ2-3	many	TRBD2	TRBV14	CASSHRPSGRTDTQYF	TGTGCCAGCAGCCATAGGCCTAGCGGGCGGACAGATACGCAGTATTTT
TRBJ1-5	many	TRBD1	TRBV7-8	CASSLARTGGQPQHF	TGTGCCAGCAGCTTAGCTAGGACAGGAGGTCAGCCCCAGCATTTT
TRBJ2-2	many	TRBD2	TRBV3-1	CASSPPGLAGGELFF	TGTGCCAGCAGCCCCCCGGGACTAGCCGGCGGGGAGCTGTTTTTT
TRBJ2-5	medium-sized	TRBD2	TRBV6-4	CASSISGGETQYF	TGTGCCAGCAGTATCAGCGGGGGTGAGACCCAGTACTTC
TRBJ2-7	few	-	TRBV6-2/TRBV6-3	CASTTGAEQYF	TGTGCCAGCACAACGGGGGCCGAGCAGTACTTC
TRBJ2-2	-	-	TRBV5-1	CASGPSPNTGELFF	TGCGCCAGCGGACCTTCTCCGAACACCGGGGAGCTGTTTTTT
TRBJ1-4	few	TRBD1	TRBV6-2/TRBV6-3	CASSSSGAGGWEKLFF	TGTGCCAGCAGTTCCTCGGGCGCAGGGGGCTGGGAAAAACTGTTTTTT
TRBJ2-3	-	-	TRBV7-5	CTSVPRLAGAFITDTQYF	-
TRBJ2-7	many	TRBD2	TRBV7-9	CASSLGAGVYEQYF	TGTGCCAGCAGCTTAGGGGCGGGGGTCTACGAGCAGTACTTC
TRBJ2-1	many	TRBD2	TRBV7-2	CASPRGSGDQQFF	TGTGCCAGCCCCCGGGGAAGCGGGGACCAGCAGTTCTTC
TRBJ2-7	many	TRBD2	TRBV5-1	CASSLQVSSGSISYEQYF	TGCGCCAGCAGCTTGCAGGTATCAAGCGGGAGCATCTCCTACGAGCAGTACTTC
TRBJ2-7	many	TRBD2	TRBV4-3	CASSQTSDETYEQYF	TGCGCCAGCAGCCAAACTAGCGACGAGACTTACGAGCAGTACTTC
TRBJ1-2	many	-	TRBV9	CASSATGSWGGYTF	TGTGCCAGCAGCGCAACAGGGAGCTGGGGTGGCTACACCTTC
TRBJ1-2	-	-	TRBV5-1	CASSLNGENYGYTF	TGCGCCAGCAGCTTGAATGGGGAAAACTATGGCTACACCTTC
TRBJ2-2	medium-sized	-	TRBV27	CASSLQTTSNTGELFF	TGTGCCAGCAGTCTCCAGACTACCTCGAACACCGGGGAGCTGTTTTTT
TRBJ2-1	few	TRBD2	TRBV6-1	CASSLTSGGADEQFF	TGTGCCAGCAGTTTGACTAGCGGGGGGGCCGATGAGCAGTTCTTC
TRBJ2-3	many	TRBD2	TRBV20-1	CSARLAGTSTDTQYF	TGCAGTGCCCGACTAGCGGGAACTAGCACAGATACGCAGTATTTT
TRBJ2-6	medium-sized	-	TRBV12-3/TRBV12-4	CASSPLGGRFGANVLTF	TGTGCCAGCAGTCCCTTAGGGGGGCGGTTCGGGGCCAACGTCCTGACTTTC
TRBJ1-5	medium-sized	-	TRBV20-1	CSAGNRRGGNQPQHF	TGCAGTGCTGGGAACAGGCGAGGAGGCAATCAGCCCCAGCATTTT
TRBJ1-4	many	TRBD1	TRBV20-1	CSARGQGGSNEKLFF	TGCAGTGCTAGAGGACAGGGGGGTTCTAATGAAAAACTGTTTTTT